The table lists the clone carrying this T cell receptor beta chain with many counts. V dropped 4 bases and J dropped 4; count of bases not matched to a gene: 14. The CDR3 runs 17 residues. The germline V gene encodes CDR1 MGHRA and CDR2 YSYEKL. The sample originates from a study of CD8 T cells in ankylosing spondylitis. In TCRdb, the 5' RACE reads were re-called with MiXCR into one record per CDR3 protein. This sample carries roughly 150,000 distinct CDR3 sequences, 30% to 35% of them seen once, and the ten largest clones take approximately 5.9%. The receptor was isolated from a male donor with ankylosing spondylitis. Sequenced material: synovial fluid, either unsorted or a sorted T cell fraction (not recorded which). The rearrangement links TRBV4-1 to TRBJ1-2; 8 nucleotides match TRBD1. This chain's CDR3 is CASSPSNDPDRVYGYTF. In nucleotides, the CDR3 is TGCGCCAGCAGCCCCTCGAATGATCCGGACAGGGTCTATGGCTACACCTTC.